This TCR beta chain appears in the sequencing data of a study of T cell responses to AZD1222 COVID-19 vaccine. Findings and caveats of the study: At 160-218 and 743-854, vaccine-associated CD4 TCRs were dominant, and they spanned spike. Donors, mostly white British, included more females; clonal diversity was possibly underestimated. Baseline seropositives among AZD1222 recipients totaled only five to seven. In the spike-specific TCR repertoire, nearly half reportedly target unmutated variant regions.

Sequencing was performed with immunoSEQ multiplex PCR; in TCRdb, only in-frame clones are kept and a portion is missing. Among some 150,000 clones listed, around 90% were seen once. With regard to this clone: No antigen is known for it.

Trimming removed 4 bases from V and 4 bases from J; junction bases left unmatched: 8. This CDR3 has 16 residues. Germline values: CDR1 SGHTS, CDR2 YDEGEE. The rearrangement joins TRBV5-8 to TRBJ1-1; 12 nucleotides match TRBD1. This TCR was recovered from an adult who received the AZD1222 COVID-19 vaccine. The material sequenced was peripheral blood, taken 28 days after the second AZD1222 dose. For the CDR3, the DNA is TGTGCCAGCAGCCCGGGGACAGGGGGCGATTTCACTGAAGCTTTCTTT. This translates into CASSPGTGGDFTEAFF.